The rows below give T cell receptor beta chains drawn from one sample of a study of shared clonotypes between healthy human individuals. Using immunoSEQ multiplex PCR, the repertoire was profiled, and TCRdb retains in-frame clones only, with some absent. Counted here are about 2,100,000 clones, around 93% occurring once; the ten biggest clones make up about 1.5%. Sequencing used naive CD8+ T cells from PBMCs. All receptors derive from a man in his late teens or twenties in good health. Some clones in this sample may be carry-over from other donors' samples. CDR3s include the opening cysteine and the closing phenylalanine or tryptophan. A D gene is named only where the DNA matches it firmly. Size is stated for part of the rows, as once, few or many counts, or as a class when the clone is expanded.

abundance	v_gene	j_gene	d_gene	CDR3aa	CDR3nt
-	TRBV6-5	TRBJ2-1	-	CASSYSGTLEFF	TGTGCCAGCAGTTATTCCGGGACCCTAGAGTTCTTC
-	TRBV5-6	TRBJ1-1	-	CASSRGTSGNTEAFF	TGTGCCAGCAGCCGCGGGACAAGTGGGAACACTGAAGCTTTCTTT
-	TRBV28	TRBJ2-7	-	CASSSTGTTRTYEQYF	TGTGCCAGCAGTTCAACCGGGACAACGAGGACCTACGAGCAGTACTTC
-	TRBV5-8	TRBJ1-4	TRBD1	CASSKDRGESNEKLFF	TGTGCCAGCAGCAAGGACAGGGGAGAGAGTAATGAAAAACTGTTTTTT
-	TRBV4-2	TRBJ1-3	-	CASSQDPRAEIGNTIYF	TGTGCCAGCAGCCAAGACCCCAGGGCTGAGATAGGTAACACCATATATTTT
-	TRBV10-3	TRBJ1-1	-	CAISNSGDTEAFF	TGTGCCATCAGCAACTCGGGGGATACTGAAGCTTTCTTT
-	TRBV10-3	TRBJ2-1	-	CAISDSGRFLPQFF	TGTGCCATCAGTGATTCGGGACGCTTCCTCCCCCAGTTCTTC
-	TRBV11-2	TRBJ1-1	-	CASSSGARTEAFF	TGTGCCAGCAGCTCCGGGGCACGGACTGAAGCTTTCTTT
-	TRBV27	TRBJ1-3	TRBD1	CASALRPGQFRNTIYF	TGTGCCAGCGCCTTACGACCGGGACAGTTTAGAAACACCATATATTTT
-	TRBV19	TRBJ2-3	TRBD1	CASGQGGDTQYF	TGTGCCAGTGGACAGGGGGGAGATACGCAGTATTTT
-	TRBV9	TRBJ1-1	-	CASSPNGAKGTEAFF	TGTGCCAGCAGCCCAAATGGGGCGAAGGGCACTGAAGCTTTCTTT
-	TRBV4-3	TRBJ2-3	TRBD2	CASSQGLADDFLNTDTQYF	TGCGCCAGCAGCCAGGGACTAGCGGACGATTTTTTAAACACAGATACGCAGTATTTT
-	TRBV28	TRBJ1-1	-	CATDPSRGTEAFF	TGTGCCACCGACCCTAGTAGGGGCACTGAAGCTTTCTTT
few	TRBV7-7	TRBJ2-7	TRBD1	CASSPGQGYEQYF	TGTGCCAGCAGCCCAGGACAGGGCTACGAGCAGTACTTC
-	TRBV5-6	TRBJ1-1	-	CASSLLGTEAFF	TGTGCCAGCAGCTTATTGGGAACTGAAGCTTTCTTT
few	TRBV2	TRBJ2-7	-	CASRGDGREQYF	TGTGCCAGCAGAGGGGACGGGCGCGAGCAGTACTTC
-	TRBV7-3	TRBJ2-1	TRBD2	CASSLTSGISNEQFF	TGTGCCAGCAGCTTGACTAGCGGGATCTCAAATGAGCAGTTCTTC
-	TRBV9	TRBJ2-7	-	CASSPNPPYEQYF	TGTGCCAGCAGCCCAAACCCCCCATACGAGCAGTACTTC
once	TRBV11-2	TRBJ2-1	TRBD2	CASSQGLAERSYNEQFF	TGTGCCAGCAGCCAAGGACTAGCGGAGCGCTCCTACAATGAGCAGTTCTTC
-	TRBV5-1	TRBJ2-4	TRBD1	CASSIWTGGAKNIQYF	TGCGCCAGCAGCATTTGGACAGGGGGTGCCAAAAACATTCAGTACTTC
-	TRBV27	TRBJ2-7	TRBD2	CASMGLADYEQYF	TGTGCCAGCATGGGACTAGCGGATTACGAGCAGTACTTC
-	TRBV4-2	TRBJ2-2	TRBD2	CASSQDGTSGSTGELFF	TGTGCCAGCAGCCAAGACGGGACTAGCGGGTCCACCGGGGAGCTGTTTTTT
-	TRBV28	TRBJ2-7	-	CASSSHLGGGNEQYF	TGTGCCAGCAGTTCCCACCTGGGGGGAGGAAACGAGCAGTACTTC
-	TRBV15	TRBJ2-3	TRBD2	CATSTGLAGYTDTQYF	TGTGCCACCAGCACCGGACTAGCGGGGTACACAGATACGCAGTATTTT
-	TRBV13	TRBJ2-1	TRBD2	CASSRRDYGLREQFF	TGTGCCAGCAGCCGCCGGGACTATGGCCTACGTGAGCAGTTCTTC
-	TRBV5-6	TRBJ1-2	-	CASSPAGSSYGYTF	TGTGCCAGCAGCCCCGCAGGGTCTAGCTATGGCTACACCTTC
-	TRBV9	TRBJ2-1	TRBD2	CASSSPPGLAGPSSYNEQFF	TGTGCCAGCAGCAGCCCCCCGGGACTAGCGGGACCCAGCTCCTACAATGAGCAGTTCTTC